The 11 T cell receptor beta chains below all came from one sample that was sequenced in a study of early T cells in non-severe SARS-CoV-2 infection. A single record per CDR3 protein comes from TCRdb applying MiXCR to the 5' RACE reads. The repertoire has about 84,000 distinct CDR3 sequences, roughly 12% of them found once; the top ten carry approximately 2.4%. The material sequenced was whole blood. The source of these receptors is an adult who was a healthcare worker with PCR-confirmed SARS-CoV-2 infection or an uninfected control (not recorded which).

This clonotype was counted ten times or more. The genes are TRBV7-2 and TRBJ2-1; D may match TRBD1 or TRBD2 (5 bases each). The CDR3 has 15 amino acids. V was clipped by 6 bases and J by 7 bases, with 19 bases between them. Germline V gives CDR1 SGHTA, CDR2 FQGNSA. CDR3 protein: CASSSHGARGNEQFF. CDR3 bases: TGTGCCAGCAGTTCCCACGGGGCTAGAGGTAATGAGCAGTTCTTC.

The sample holds a few counts of this clonotype. This sequence joins TRBV11-2 and TRBJ2-7, with D maybe TRBD1 (8 bases). CDR1 SGHAT and CDR2 FQNNGV come from the germline V gene. CDR3 length: 14 amino acids. V lost 5 bases and J lost 3, with 14 bases in between. The DNA for the CDR3 is TGTGCCAGCAGCCCACAGGGGGGGTACTACGAGCAGTACTTC. It specifies CASSPQGGYYEQYF.

The sample holds many counts of this clonotype. The chain has TRBV20-1 and TRBJ2-7; 7 nucleotides align to TRBD1. Per germline, CDR1 DFQATT and CDR2 SNEGSKA (reference sequence). V shed 6 bases, J shed 3 bases, and the junction held 5 bases outside the gene matches. The CDR3 sequence is 12 residues long. This CDR3 is CSAFQGVYEQYF. Here the CDR3 DNA reads TGCAGTGCATTTCAGGGGGTCTACGAGCAGTACTTC.

V and J are TRBV5-1 and TRBJ2-1; 12 bases are shared with TRBD2. This CDR3 spans 17 amino acids. Germline V gene lookup returns CDR1 SGHRS and CDR2 YFSETQ. After removal of 4 bases from V and 2 bases from J, the junction contained 7 bases not matched to a gene. The CDR3 spells CASSPGLAGLTYNEQFF. CDR3 in DNA: TGCGCCAGCAGCCCAGGACTAGCGGGGTTAACCTACAATGAGCAGTTCTTC.

Note on this clonotype: A read error may be the cause here, since a much bigger clone is one base away. The rearrangement uses TRBV29-1 and TRBJ2-7; D might be TRBD1 or TRBD2, each matching 8 bases. Germline loops: CDR1 SQVTM, CDR2 ANQGSEA. Deletions cut 1 base from V and 3 bases from J, with 19 bases between. The CDR3 runs 16 residues. The CDR3 coding sequence is TGCAGCGTTGAAGGGACTAGCAGGGGGCTCAACTACGAGCAGTACTTC. Translation gives CSVEGTSRGLNYEQYF.

The V and J genes are TRBV20-1 and TRBJ2-3; 9 nucleotides line up with TRBD2. J lost 4 bases, V lost 3 bases, and 8 bases had no gene match. The CDR3 is 15 amino acids. Germline V lookup: CDR1 DFQATT, CDR2 SNEGSKA (reference sequence). The CDR3 is CSARTTGGRADTQYF. The CDR3, as DNA: TGCAGTGCTAGGACCACAGGCGGGAGGGCAGATACGCAGTATTTT.

The J gene is TRBJ2-5, the V gene TRBV30; D might be TRBD2 (5 bases). This CDR3 has 12 residues. Trimming left V 4 bases short and J 3 bases short, with 9 bases between. Germline V gene data show CDR1 as GTSNPN and CDR2 as SVGIG (reference sequence). The DNA for the CDR3 is TGTGCCTGGATGAGCGGCGAAGAGACCCAGTACTTC. Translation: CAWMSGEETQYF. Complete variable domain (other parts from reference TRBV30 and TRBJ2-5): SQTIHQWPATLVQPVGSPLSLECTVEGTSNPNLYWYRQAAGRGLQLLFYSVGIGQISSEVPQNLSASRPQDRQFILSSKKLLLSDSGFYLCAWMSGEETQYFGPGTRLLVL.

In the case of this clonotype: A much larger clonotype is one base distant, so this may be a read error. The chain is built from TRBV7-9 and TRBJ1-1, with D unclear. Germline V gene sequence: CDR1 SEHNR, CDR2 FQNEAQ (reference sequence). This CDR3 region has 13 residues. The CDR3 DNA sequence: TGTGTCAGCAGCTTATCGACGGGAACTGAAGCTTTCTTT. Translated, it gives CVSSLSTGTEAFF.

The genes are TRBV19 and TRBJ2-2, with 9 bases aligning to TRBD2. J was trimmed by 6 bases and V by 5 bases; bases with no gene match: 10. The CDR3 extends over 16 amino acids. Looked up from germline, CDR1 is LNHDA and CDR2 is SQIVND (reference sequence). Here the CDR3 DNA reads TGTGCCAGTAGTGGCTACCCGGGACTAGCCCCCGGGGAGCTGTTTTTT. This sequence encodes CASSGYPGLAPGELFF. Full variable domain (remainder filled in from reference TRBV19 and TRBJ2-2): DGGITQSPKYLFRKEGQNVTLSCEQNLNHDAMYWYRQDPGQGLRLIYYSQIVNDFQKGDIAEGYSVSREKKESFPLTVTSAQKNPTAFYLCASSGYPGLAPGELFFGEGSRLTVL.

The table lists this clonotype with a few counts. The chain employs TRBV20-1 and TRBJ2-5; TRBD2 might be the D (5 bases). The CDR3 contains 14 residues. Between the trimmed V and J ends, which lost 0 bases and 2 bases, there was a span of 10 bases. Germline assignment: CDR1 DFQATT and CDR2 SNEGSKA (reference sequence). DNA for the CDR3: TGCAGTGCTAGAGATTGGGGAGATCAAGAGACCCAGTACTTC. Protein sequence: CSARDWGDQETQYF.

This clonotype was observed a few times. The gene calls are TRBV3-1 and TRBJ1-2, with D perhaps TRBD1 (6 bases). V was pared by 1 base and J by 2 bases, with 8 bases between. The CDR3 runs 14 residues. Looked up from germline, CDR1 is LGHDT and CDR2 is YNNKEL (reference sequence). CDR3 region: CASSQGTENYGYTF. The CDR3 nucleotides are TGTGCCAGCAGCCAAGGGACAGAGAACTATGGCTACACCTTC.